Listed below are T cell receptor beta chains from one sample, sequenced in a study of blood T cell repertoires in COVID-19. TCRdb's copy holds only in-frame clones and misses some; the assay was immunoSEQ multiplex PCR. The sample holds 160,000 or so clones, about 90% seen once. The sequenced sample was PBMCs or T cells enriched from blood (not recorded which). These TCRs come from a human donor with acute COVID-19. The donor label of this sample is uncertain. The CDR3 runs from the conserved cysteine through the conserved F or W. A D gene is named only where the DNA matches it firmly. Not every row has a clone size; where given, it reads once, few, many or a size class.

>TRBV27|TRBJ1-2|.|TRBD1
CASSATGDYGYTF
TGTGCCAGCAGTGCTACAGGGGACTATGGCTACACCTTC
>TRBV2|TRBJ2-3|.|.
CASSDPKEPDTQYF
TGTGCCAGCAGTGACCCGAAGGAGCCAGATACGCAGTATTTT
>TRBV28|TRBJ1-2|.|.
CASVGGLAFNYGYTF
TGTGCCAGCGTCGGGGGACTGGCCTTCAACTATGGCTACACCTTC
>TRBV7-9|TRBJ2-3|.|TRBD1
CASRDRGPTDTQYF
TGTGCCAGCAGGGACAGGGGGCCCACAGATACGCAGTATTTT
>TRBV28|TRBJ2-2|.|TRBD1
CASIRTGTTGELFF
TGTGCCAGCATTAGGACAGGGACCACCGGGGAGCTGTTTTTT
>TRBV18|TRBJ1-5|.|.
CASSRGTAEWPQHF
TGTGCCAGCTCCCGCGGGACCGCGGAATGGCCCCAGCATTTT
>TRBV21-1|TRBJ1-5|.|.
CASSKRLDRGTGLSNQPQHF
TGTGCCAGCAGCAAACGTCTTGATAGGGGGACGGGCCTTAGCAATCAGCCCCAGCATTTT
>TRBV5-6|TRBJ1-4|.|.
CASSLERRDEKLFF
TGTGCCAGCAGCTTGGAAAGGAGGGACGAAAAACTGTTTTTT
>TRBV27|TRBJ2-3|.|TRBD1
CASSQTGTGIVDTQYF
TGTGCCAGCAGTCAGACCGGGACAGGGATTGTAGATACGCAGTATTTT
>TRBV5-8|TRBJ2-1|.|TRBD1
CASSYGQGAYNEQFF
TGTGCCAGCAGTTACGGACAGGGGGCCTACAATGAGCAGTTCTTC
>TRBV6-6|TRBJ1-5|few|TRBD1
CASSPGQHSNQPQHF
TGTGCCAGCAGTCCGGGACAGCATAGCAATCAGCCCCAGCATTTT
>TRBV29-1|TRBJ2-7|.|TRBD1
CSVFLRQGSFGEQYF
TGCAGCGTTTTCCTCCGACAGGGGAGTTTTGGCGAGCAGTACTTC
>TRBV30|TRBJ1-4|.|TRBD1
CAWSASRTGIVEKLFF
TGTGCCTGGAGTGCATCTCGGACAGGGATTGTAGAAAAACTGTTTTTT
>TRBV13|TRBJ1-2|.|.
CATRRPEGLLGYSYTF
TGTGCCACCCGCCGTCCTGAGGGACTGCTCGGCTATAGCTACACCTTC
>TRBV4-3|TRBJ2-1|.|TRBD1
CASSPGTEWFDEQFF
TGCGCCAGCAGCCCGGGGACAGAGTGGTTTGATGAGCAGTTCTTC
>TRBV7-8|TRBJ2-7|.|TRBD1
CASSLGQGARYEQYF
TGTGCCAGCAGCTTAGGACAGGGGGCGCGGTACGAGCAGTACTTC
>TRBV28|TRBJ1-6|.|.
CATHRQANSPLHF
TGTGCCACCCACAGACAGGCCAATTCACCCCTCCACTTT
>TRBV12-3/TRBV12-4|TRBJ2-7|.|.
CASSLQGSYEQYF
TGTGCCAGCAGTTTACAGGGCTCCTACGAGCAGTACTTC
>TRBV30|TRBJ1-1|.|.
CAWSGTVNTEAFF
TGTGCCTGGAGTGGAACGGTGAACACTGAAGCTTTCTTT
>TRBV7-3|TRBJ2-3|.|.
CASSLIPTSGRENTQYF
TGTGCCAGCAGCTTAATCCCAACCAGCGGGCGGGAAAATACGCAGTATTTT
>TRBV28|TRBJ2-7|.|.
CASSLLRAREKRSYEQYF
TGTGCCAGCAGTTTACTCCGGGCTCGGGAGAAGCGCTCCTACGAGCAGTACTTC
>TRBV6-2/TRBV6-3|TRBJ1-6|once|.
CASSPVSYNSPLHF
TGTGCCAGCAGTCCGGTCTCTTATAATTCACCCCTCCACTTT
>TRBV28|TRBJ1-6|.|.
CASRTGSKNSPLHF
TGTGCCAGCAGGACAGGTTCGAAGAATTCACCCCTCCACTTT
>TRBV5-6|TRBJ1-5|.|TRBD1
CASSPDRGQPQHF
TGTGCCAGCAGCCCGGACAGGGGGCAGCCCCAGCATTTT
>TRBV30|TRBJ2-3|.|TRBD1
CAWSGTGSIADTQYF
TGTGCCTGGAGTGGGACAGGGAGTATAGCAGATACGCAGTATTTT
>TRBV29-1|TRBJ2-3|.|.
CTTTGTDPDTQYF
TGCACCACCACAGGGACGGATCCAGATACGCAGTATTTT
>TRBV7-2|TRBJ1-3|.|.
CASSLEQTFSGNTIYF
TGTGCCAGCAGCTTGGAACAGACCTTCTCTGGAAACACCATATATTTT
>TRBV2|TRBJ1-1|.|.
CASKPSRTGTEAFF
TGTGCCAGCAAGCCTTCACGTACGGGCACTGAAGCTTTCTTT
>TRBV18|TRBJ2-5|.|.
CASSPDSLETQYF
TGTGCCAGCTCACCGGACAGTTTGGAGACCCAGTACTTC
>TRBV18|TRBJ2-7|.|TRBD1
CASSAGLGTGAYEQYF
TGTGCCAGCTCAGCCGGACTGGGGACAGGGGCCTACGAGCAGTACTTC
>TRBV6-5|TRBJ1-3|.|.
CASRRQRSSGNTIYF
TGTGCCAGCAGACGTCAGAGGTCCTCTGGAAACACCATATATTTT
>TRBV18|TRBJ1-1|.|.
CASSPPGYTEAFF
TGTGCCAGCTCACCTCCAGGGTACACTGAAGCTTTCTTT